This T cell receptor (beta chain) was identified in a study of breast tumors, draining lymph nodes, adjacent tissues. Breast cancer patients provided tissue from their axillary draining lymph nodes. This clonotype appeared once. This CDR3 region has 15 residues. Germline V gene data show CDR1 as LGHNT and CDR2 as FRNRAP. A single record per CDR3 protein comes from TCRdb applying MiXCR to the multiplex PCR reads. This sample carries 150,000 to 200,000 distinct CDR3 sequences, about 34% of them seen once, and the ten largest clones take 3.8%. This chain links TRBV12-5 with TRBJ1-5; no clear D. This clonotype was obtained from a female donor with breast cancer. Some clones in this sample may be carry-over from other donors' samples. The sample comprised axillary lymph node tissue. This CDR3 is CASSLVAGGQETQHF. The CDR3 nucleotides are TGTGCCAGCAGTTTGGTTGCGGGAGGTCAAGAGACCCAGCATTTT.